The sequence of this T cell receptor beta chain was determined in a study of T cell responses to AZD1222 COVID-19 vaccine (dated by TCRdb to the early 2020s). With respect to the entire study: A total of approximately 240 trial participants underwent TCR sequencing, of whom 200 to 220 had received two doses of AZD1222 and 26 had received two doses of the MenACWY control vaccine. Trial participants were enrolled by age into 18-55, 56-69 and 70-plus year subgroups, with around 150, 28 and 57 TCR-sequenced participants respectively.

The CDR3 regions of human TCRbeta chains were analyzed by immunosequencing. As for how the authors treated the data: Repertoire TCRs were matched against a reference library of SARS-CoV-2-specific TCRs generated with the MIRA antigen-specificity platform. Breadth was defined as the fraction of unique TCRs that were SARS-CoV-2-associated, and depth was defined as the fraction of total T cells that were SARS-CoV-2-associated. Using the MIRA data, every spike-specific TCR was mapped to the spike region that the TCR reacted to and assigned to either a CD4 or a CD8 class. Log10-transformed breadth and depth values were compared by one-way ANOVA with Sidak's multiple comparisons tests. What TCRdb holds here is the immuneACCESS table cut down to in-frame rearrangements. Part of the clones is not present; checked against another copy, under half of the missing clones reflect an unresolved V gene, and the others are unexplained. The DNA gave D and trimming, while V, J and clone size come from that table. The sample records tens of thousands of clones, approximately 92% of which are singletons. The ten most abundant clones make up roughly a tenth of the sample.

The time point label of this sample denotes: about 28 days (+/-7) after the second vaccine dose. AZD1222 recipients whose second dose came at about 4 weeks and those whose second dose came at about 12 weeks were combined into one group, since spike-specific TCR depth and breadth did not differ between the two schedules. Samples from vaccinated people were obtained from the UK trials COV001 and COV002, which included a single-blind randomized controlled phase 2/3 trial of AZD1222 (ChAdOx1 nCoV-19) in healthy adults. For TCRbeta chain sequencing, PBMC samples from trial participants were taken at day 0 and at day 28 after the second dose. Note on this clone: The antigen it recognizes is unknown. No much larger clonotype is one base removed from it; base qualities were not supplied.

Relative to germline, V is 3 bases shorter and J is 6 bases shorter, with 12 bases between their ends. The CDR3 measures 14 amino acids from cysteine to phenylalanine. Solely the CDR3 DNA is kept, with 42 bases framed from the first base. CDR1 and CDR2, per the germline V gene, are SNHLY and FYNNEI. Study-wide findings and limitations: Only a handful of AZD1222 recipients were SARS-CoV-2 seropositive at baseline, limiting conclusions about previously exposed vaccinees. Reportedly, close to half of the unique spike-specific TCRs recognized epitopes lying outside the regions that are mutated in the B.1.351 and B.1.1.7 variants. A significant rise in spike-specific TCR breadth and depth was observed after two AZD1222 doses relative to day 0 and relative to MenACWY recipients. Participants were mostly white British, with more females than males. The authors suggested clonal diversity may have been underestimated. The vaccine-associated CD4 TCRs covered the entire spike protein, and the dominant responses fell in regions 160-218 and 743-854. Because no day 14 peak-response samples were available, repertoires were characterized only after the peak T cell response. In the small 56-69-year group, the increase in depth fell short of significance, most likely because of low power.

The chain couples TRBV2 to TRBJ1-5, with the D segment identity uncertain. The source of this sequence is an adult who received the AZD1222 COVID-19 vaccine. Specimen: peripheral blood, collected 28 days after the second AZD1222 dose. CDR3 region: CASSDPWSGQPQHF. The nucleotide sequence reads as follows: TGTGCCAGCAGTGACCCCTGGTCGGGTCAGCCCCAGCATTTT.